The 20 T cell receptor beta chains given below trace back to one sample, sequenced in a study of early stage breast cancer tumors. Assay used: immunoSEQ multiplex PCR; TCRdb lists only in-frame clones, some missing. The data show 8,500 to 10,000 clones, 78% seen once. The sample comprised normal breast tissue next to the tumor. All receptors derive from a person in their forties with breast cancer.

The V gene is TRBV27, the J gene TRBJ1-5, with TRBD1 matching over 12 bases. The germline V gene encodes CDR1 MNHEY and CDR2 SMNVEV (reference sequence). Germline trimming cut 5 bases from V and 6 bases from J; bases unmatched to any gene: 11. The CDR3 runs 17 residues. The CDR3 region has the DNA TGTGCCAGCAGTCCCGGGACAGGGGGCGGGTTCGGTCAGCCCCAGCATTTT. Amino acid sequence: CASSPGTGGGFGQPQHF.

Written as DNA, the CDR3 is TGTGCCAAGTACGGAAAGGGGCCCCAGCATTTT. This encodes CAKYGKGPQHF. V is TRBV19 and J is TRBJ1-5; no clear D gene. V lost 10 bases to trimming and J lost 9 bases, with 13 bases between them. Looked up from germline, CDR1 is LNHDA and CDR2 is SQIVND (reference sequence). The CDR3 is 11 residues long.

J is TRBJ1-1 and V is TRBV5-5; perhaps TRBD1 as D (5 bases). V was clipped by 0 bases and J by 7 bases, with 10 bases between them. From germline, CDR1 is SGHKS and CDR2 YYEKEE (reference sequence). CDR3 length equals 13 residues. CDR3 in DNA: TGTGCCAGCAGCTTGGGGGAGAGGGGTGAAGCTTTCTTT. It encodes CASSLGERGEAFF.

This clone was observed a single time. This chain links TRBV6-6 with TRBJ1-2, with 9 bases matching TRBD1. Trimming removed 9 bases from V and 8 bases from J; junction bases left unmatched: 7. Germline loops: CDR1 MNHNY, CDR2 SVGAGI (reference sequence). CDR3 length: 12 residues. CDR3 nucleotides: TGTGCCAGTACTACAGGGGGCTCCGGCTACACCTTC. The encoded protein is CASTTGGSGYTF.

This clone ranks as large (0.1 to 1%). The chain uses TRBV14 and TRBJ2-7; a possible D gene is TRBD1 (6 bases). The V end was cut by 3 bases, the J end by 3 bases, with 12 bases between. The CDR3 consists of 14 residues. Looked up from germline, CDR1 is SGHDN and CDR2 is FVKESK. In DNA form, the CDR3 reads TGTGCCAGCAGCCACCACATGACAGGCTACGAGCAGTACTTC. It codes for CASSHHMTGYEQYF.

The chain joins TRBV5-1 to TRBJ1-1; D perhaps matches TRBD1 (6 bases). The V gene's germline CDR1 is SGHRS and CDR2 YFSETQ. The CDR3 sequence is 16 residues long. Deletions cut 6 bases from V and 0 bases from J, with 18 bases between. CDR3 residues: CASTSLAGGLNTEAFF. DNA of the CDR3: TGCGCCAGCACCTCACTAGCTGGGGGCCTGAACACTGAAGCTTTCTTT. The variable domain in full, completed from reference TRBV5-1 and TRBJ1-1, reads KAGVTQTPRYLIKTRGQQVTLSCSPISGHRSVSWYQQTPGQGLQFLFEYFSETQRNKGNFPGRFSGRQFSNSRSEMNVSTLELGDSALYLCASTSLAGGLNTEAFFGQGTRLTVV.

The chain employs TRBV6-6 and TRBJ1-1; 8 nucleotides match TRBD1. Germline loops: CDR1 MNHNY, CDR2 SVGAGI (reference sequence). CDR3 size: 14 residues. Trimming removed 5 bases from V and 1 base from J; junction bases left unmatched: 3. The CDR3 region is CASSLTGANTEAFF. CDR3 in DNA: TGTGCCAGCAGTCTGACAGGGGCGAACACTGAAGCTTTCTTT.

This rearrangement joins TRBV30 to TRBJ2-1, with 7 nucleotides matching TRBD2. The CDR3 extends over 16 amino acids. Trimming at V came to 0 bases and at J to 3 bases, leaving 8 bases not matched to a gene. The germline gives CDR1 GTSNPN, CDR2 SVGIG (reference sequence). Here the CDR3 reads CAWSVRRGDLYNEQFF. CDR3 nucleotides: TGTGCCTGGAGTGTAAGACGGGGGGACCTCTACAATGAGCAGTTCTTC.

The chain links TRBV10-3 to TRBJ1-2; possible D gene TRBD1, 6 bases. Germline loops: CDR1 ENHRY, CDR2 SYGVKD. The CDR3 totals 12 residues. V was clipped by 6 bases and J by 6 bases, with 11 bases between them. The CDR3, as DNA: TGTGCCATCAGCCCAGGACAGAATGGCTACACCTTC. This encodes CAISPGQNGYTF.

The chain is built from TRBV5-1 and TRBJ2-5; TRBD2 agrees at 9 bases. The CDR3 extends over 16 amino acids. Germline CDR1 reads SGHRS; CDR2 reads YFSETQ. Losses at the gene ends were 2 bases for V and 5 bases for J; bases not matched to a gene: 10. The CDR3: CASSFILAGAGETQYF. DNA for the CDR3: TGCGCCAGCAGCTTTATTTTAGCGGGAGCGGGGGAGACCCAGTACTTC.

This chain joins TRBV28 and TRBJ1-5, with D perhaps TRBD1 (6 bases). CDR1 is MDHEN, CDR2 SYDVKM, per germline. The CDR3 sequence is 16 residues long. V lost 3 bases and J lost 5, with 17 bases in between. CDR3 bases: TGTGCCAGCAGTTTCGGTTTACAGGGACGCTATCAGCCCCAGCATTTT. Residues: CASSFGLQGRYQPQHF.

This rearrangement joins TRBV11-3 to TRBJ2-7; D remains unclear. The germline V and J ends were trimmed by 0 bases and 2 bases, with 8 bases remaining between them. Germline V gene data show CDR1 as SGHNT and CDR2 as YENEEA. This CDR3 is 14 amino acids long. CDR3 nucleotides: TGTGCCAGCAGCTTAGAAACCCCCCCCTACGAGCAGTACTTC. Its protein product is CASSLETPPYEQYF.

This clone was observed a few times. J is TRBJ1-5 and V is TRBV7-9, with a tentative D call TRBD1 (6 bases). V was trimmed by 4 bases and J by 12 bases, leaving 13 bases between them. Germline V lookup: CDR1 SEHNR, CDR2 FQNEAQ (reference sequence). The CDR3 runs to 12 residues. CDR3: CASSSLQGRQHF. In nucleotides, the CDR3 is TGTGCCAGCAGCTCGCTACAGGGACGCCAGCATTTT.

The genes are TRBV19 and TRBJ2-7, with D possibly TRBD2 on 5 matching bases. V lost 9 bases, J lost 6 bases, and 15 bases lay in between. Germline CDR1 and CDR2: LNHDA and SQIVND (reference sequence). CDR3 size: 12 residues. CDR3 in amino acids: CARTTSSGEQYF. The CDR3, as DNA: TGTGCCAGGACCACTAGTAGTGGCGAGCAGTACTTC.

CDR3 protein: CASSTPPGQGGGYTF. The CDR3 DNA is TGTGCCAGCAGTACCCCGCCGGGACAGGGTGGCGGCTACACCTTC. The V and J genes are TRBV6-1 and TRBJ1-2, with 9 nucleotides matching TRBD1. The CDR3 consists of 15 residues. The V and J ends lost 5 bases and 8 bases, in that order; junction bases with no gene match: 12. Looked up from germline, CDR1 is MNHNS and CDR2 is SASEGT.

This chain uses TRBV11-2 with TRBJ2-5; TRBD1 or TRBD2 may be the D gene (5 bases each). The CDR3 has 14 residues. Trimming stripped 4 bases from V and 5 bases from J, with 14 bases between. From germline, CDR1 is SGHAT and CDR2 FQNNGV. CDR3 nucleotide sequence: TGTGCCAGCAGCTCCGGGACGCTCCGGGAGACCCAGTACTTC. Translated, it gives CASSSGTLRETQYF.

In its sample, this clone was seen once. The chain recombines TRBV30 with TRBJ1-2; TRBD1 might be the D (5 bases). This CDR3 region has 12 residues. Germline V CDR1 and CDR2: GTSNPN, SVGIG (reference sequence). The V end was cut by 3 bases, the J end by 4 bases, with 9 bases between. CDR3 DNA: TGTGCCTGGAGCCAGGGCGGCTATGGCTACACCTTC. Translated: CAWSQGGYGYTF.

The chain carries TRBV10-3 and TRBJ2-2; the match to TRBD1 covers 7 bases. CDR3 length: 14 amino acids. V lost 7 bases, J lost 4 bases, and 6 bases stayed unmatched. Germline V lookup: CDR1 ENHRY, CDR2 SYGVKD. In DNA form, the CDR3 reads TGTGCCATCACCGAGGGACAGTCCACCGGGGAGCTGTTTTTT. Residues: CAITEGQSTGELFF.

This clone was counted a single time. This chain connects TRBV30 to TRBJ1-2; a weak D match, TRBD1 (5 bases). Germline CDR1 GTSNPN, CDR2 SVGIG (reference sequence). The ends were cut back, 0 bases at V and 6 bases at J, with 11 bases in the middle. CDR3 length: 13 amino acids. The CDR3 DNA reads TGTGCCTGGAGTGTACGTCAGGGAGATGGCTACACCTTC. Its translation is CAWSVRQGDGYTF.

This clone ranks as large. The V and J genes are TRBV27 and TRBJ2-7, with 7 bases that match TRBD1. Unmatched junction bases numbered 7, after V lost 2 bases and J lost 3 bases. The CDR3 runs to 15 residues. The germline gives CDR1 MNHEY, CDR2 SMNVEV (reference sequence). The CDR3 sequence: CASSLNRGGSYEQYF. The CDR3 nucleotides read TGTGCCAGCAGTTTAAACAGGGGCGGTAGCTACGAGCAGTACTTC.